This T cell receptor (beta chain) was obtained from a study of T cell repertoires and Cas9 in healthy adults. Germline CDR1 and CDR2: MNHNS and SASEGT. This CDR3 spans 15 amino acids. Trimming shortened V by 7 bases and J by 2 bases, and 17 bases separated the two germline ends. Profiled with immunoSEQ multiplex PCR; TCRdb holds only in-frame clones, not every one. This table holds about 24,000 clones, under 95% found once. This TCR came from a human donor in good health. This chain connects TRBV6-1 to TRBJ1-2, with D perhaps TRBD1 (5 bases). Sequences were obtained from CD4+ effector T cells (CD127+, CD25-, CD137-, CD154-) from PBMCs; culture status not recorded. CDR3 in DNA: TGTGCCAGCACCCCCTGGGCAGGGAAGAACTATGGCTACACCTTC. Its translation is CASTPWAGKNYGYTF.